The 24 T cell receptor beta chains presented below share a single source sample, sequenced in a study of blood T cell repertoires in COVID-19 (dated by TCRdb to about 2020). The library was generated by the immunoSEQ multiplex PCR assay. The immuneACCESS repertoire file appears here via TCRdb, limited to in-frame rearrangements. These files lack a portion of the clones; in checked studies, under half of the deficit traces to unresolved V genes, and the cause of the others is not known. The sample yields 100,000 or so clones; roughly 77% were counted once. Of the sample, around 13% falls within the top ten clones. The sequenced sample was peripheral blood. The receptors stem from a human donor in a cohort sampled during active COVID-19.

V usage is TRBV6-5 and J usage is TRBJ1-1, with 7 bases fitting TRBD1. This CDR3 region has 15 residues. The V and J ends lost 2 bases and 5 bases, in that order; junction bases with no gene match: 8. Germline values: CDR1 MNHEY, CDR2 SVGAGI. The CDR3 region is CASSYQGGEGTEAFF. The CDR3 bases are TGTGCCAGCAGTTACCAAGGGGGCGAAGGGACTGAAGCTTTCTTT.

The chain links TRBV12-3 or TRBV12-4 to TRBJ2-3; D perhaps matches TRBD2 (5 bases). The V end lost 7 bases, the J end lost 1 base, and 9 bases lay between the germline ends. The CDR3 covers 13 residues. CDR3 nucleotides: TGTGCCAGCATTCGTAGCGGCACAGATACGCAGTATTTT. As protein: CASIRSGTDTQYF.

The chain joins TRBV14 to TRBJ2-4; no clear D. Germline loops: CDR1 SGHDN, CDR2 FVKESK. Trimming removed 0 bases at V and 0 bases at J, with 3 bases between. The CDR3 is made up of 14 amino acids. CDR3 nucleotides: TGTGCCAGCAGCCAAGACCTAGCCAAAAACATTCAGTACTTC. This codes for CASSQDLAKNIQYF.

This clone has a single count. This chain's CDR3 is CASSLGGLGNSPLHF. CDR3 in DNA: TGTGCCAGCAGCTTAGGGGGACTTGGTAATTCACCCCTCCACTTT. The V and J genes are TRBV7-2 and TRBJ1-6, with D perhaps TRBD1 (5 bases). CDR1 and CDR2 (germline): SGHTA, FQGNSA. This CDR3 is 15 amino acids long. V was clipped by 1 base and J by 6 bases, with 10 bases between them.

This sequence joins TRBV30 and TRBJ1-2; weak D call: TRBD1 (5 bases). The V end was cut by 2 bases, the J end by 3 bases, with 10 bases between. In germline, CDR1 is GTSNPN, CDR2 SVGIG (reference sequence). The CDR3 covers 13 residues. In nucleotides, the CDR3 is TGTGCCTGGAGTATTGGAGGGGACTATGGCTACACCTTC. Amino acid sequence: CAWSIGGDYGYTF. The complete variable domain, with remaining parts taken from reference TRBV30 and TRBJ1-2, reads SQTIHQWPATLVQPVGSPLSLECTVEGTSNPNLYWYRQAAGRGLQLLFYSVGIGQISSEVPQNLSASRPQDRQFILSSKKLLLSDSGFYLCAWSIGGDYGYTFGSGTRLTVV.

CDR3 coding DNA: TGTGCCAGCAGCTTAGCGGCCCACGGGGTAGGCACGCAGTATTTT. Its protein is CASSLAAHGVGTQYF. The chain combines TRBV11-2 with TRBJ2-3, with D tentatively TRBD2 (5 bases). Germline V gene lookup returns CDR1 SGHAT and CDR2 FQNNGV. Trimming removed 1 base from V and 9 bases from J, with 17 bases in between. The CDR3 runs 15 residues. Full variable domain (missing parts from reference TRBV11-2 and TRBJ2-3): EAGVAQSPRYKIIEKRQSVAFWCNPISGHATLYWYQQILGQGPKLLIQFQNNGVVDDSQLPKDRFSAERLKGVDSTLKIQPAKLEDSAVYLCASSLAAHGVGTQYFGPGTRLTVL.

The chain recombines TRBV9 with TRBJ2-7, with 10 bases fitting TRBD2. Germline V gene lookup returns CDR1 SGDLS and CDR2 YYNGEE. This CDR3 comprises 15 residues. Unmatched junction bases numbered 9, after V lost 4 bases and J lost 5 bases. CDR3 sequence (DNA): TGTGCCAGCAGCCCCCGACTAGCGGGCCATAACGAGCAGTACTTC. It translates to CASSPRLAGHNEQYF.

The chain couples TRBV19 to TRBJ2-7, with D possibly matching TRBD1 (5 bases). There are 15 residues in the CDR3. The germline V gene has CDR1 LNHDA and CDR2 SQIVND (reference sequence). Trimming cost V 3 bases and J 2 bases, with 14 bases left between them. The CDR3 coding sequence is TGTGCCAGTAGTATTACGTTACAGGAGCCCTACGAGCAGTACTTC. It codes for CASSITLQEPYEQYF. Looking up the rest from reference TRBV19 and TRBJ2-7 gives the full variable domain: DGGITQSPKYLFRKEGQNVTLSCEQNLNHDAMYWYRQDPGQGLRLIYYSQIVNDFQKGDIAEGYSVSREKKESFPLTVTSAQKNPTAFYLCASSITLQEPYEQYFGPGTRLTVT.

The genes are TRBV7-3 and TRBJ2-7; 11 bases match TRBD1. Germline V gene sequence: CDR1 SGHTA, CDR2 FQGTGA. This CDR3 contains 15 residues. The J segment lost 5 bases and the V segment lost 5 bases, leaving 8 bases of the junction unmatched. The CDR3 nucleotides read TGTGCCAGCAGCACCGGGACAGGGGGGCTCAACGAGCAGTACTTC. It encodes CASSTGTGGLNEQYF.

J is TRBJ2-1 and V is TRBV18; 12 bases map to TRBD2. This CDR3 region has 16 residues. Germline V gene data show CDR1 as KGHSH and CDR2 as LQKENI. V shed 1 base and J 6 bases; nucleotides not matched to a gene: 4. CDR3 residues: CASSPRLAGGLNEQFF. The CDR3 DNA reads as TGTGCCAGCTCACCACGCCTAGCGGGGGGGCTCAATGAGCAGTTCTTC.

J is TRBJ2-1 and V is TRBV24-1; TRBD2 aligns across 8 bases. CDR1 and CDR2 from the germline V gene are KGHDR and SFDVKD. The V and J ends lost 4 bases and 6 bases, in that order; junction bases with no gene match: 7. The CDR3 spans 15 residues. This CDR3 is CATSDAGTRSNEQFF. For the CDR3, the DNA is TGTGCCACCAGTGACGCCGGGACTAGGAGCAATGAGCAGTTCTTC.

The rearrangement links TRBV6-5 to TRBJ2-2, with 8 bases aligning to TRBD1. V gave up 5 bases and J gave up 5 bases; unmatched junction bases: 4. The CDR3 has 14 residues. CDR1 MNHEY and CDR2 SVGAGI come from the germline V gene. CDR3 nucleotides: TGTGCCAGCAGTCAGGGGGCGCAAACCGGGGAGCTGTTTTTT. The encoded protein is CASSQGAQTGELFF.

This chain joins TRBV19 and TRBJ2-2, with 8 bases fitting TRBD1. J gave up 6 bases and V 4 bases, and 1 base lay outside the gene matches. This CDR3 is 13 amino acids long. Germline assignment: CDR1 LNHDA and CDR2 SQIVND (reference sequence). CDR3 in DNA: TGTGCCAGTAGTAGACAGGGGTCCGGGGAGCTGTTTTTT. Encoded protein: CASSRQGSGELFF.

This rearrangement joins TRBV6-5 to TRBJ2-2; D not resolved. The germline V gene has CDR1 MNHEY and CDR2 SVGAGI. The length of the CDR3 is 15 residues. Trimming removed 6 bases at V and 1 base at J, with 12 bases between. CDR3 region: CASRYRVQNTGELFF. In DNA, the CDR3 is TGTGCCAGCAGATACCGGGTTCAGAACACCGGGGAGCTGTTTTTT.

The CDR3 nucleotides are TGTGCCAGCAGCTTCAGTTACTCCTACGAGCAGTACTTC. Protein sequence: CASSFSYSYEQYF. The chain links TRBV7-2 to TRBJ2-7; D not certain. The V end was cut by 3 bases, the J end by 0 bases, with 6 bases between. Germline loops: CDR1 SGHTA, CDR2 FQGNSA. The CDR3 length is 13 residues.

The chain links TRBV5-1 to TRBJ2-7; 11 nucleotides agree with TRBD1. Germline V gene data show CDR1 as SGHRS and CDR2 as YFSETQ. The CDR3 sequence is 14 residues long. V lost 4 bases to trimming and J lost 5 bases; unmatched junction nucleotides: 5. This CDR3 is CASSRGQGGHEQYF. In DNA form, the CDR3 reads TGCGCCAGCAGCAGGGGACAGGGGGGCCACGAGCAGTACTTC.

The chain links TRBV28 to TRBJ2-5; no firm D call. Germline-derived CDR1 and CDR2 are MDHEN and SYDVKM. The ends were cut back, 5 bases at V and 5 bases at J, with 6 bases in the middle. The CDR3 is 11 residues long. The DNA for the CDR3 is TGTGCCAGCAGTACCGAGGAGACCCAGTACTTC. Protein sequence: CASSTEETQYF. Using reference TRBV28 and TRBJ2-5 for the parts outside the CDR3, the full variable domain is DVKVTQSSRYLVKRTGEKVFLECVQDMDHENMFWYRQDPGLGLRLIYFSYDVKMKEKGDIPEGYSVSREKKERFSLILESASTNQTSMYLCASSTEETQYFGPGTRLLVL.

This sequence joins TRBV27 and TRBJ1-1; 8 bases agree with TRBD1. Losses at the gene ends were 0 bases for V and 1 base for J; bases not matched to a gene: 16. Per the germline V gene, CDR1 is MNHEY and CDR2 is SMNVEV (reference sequence). The CDR3 extends over 20 amino acids. CDR3 loop: CASSLSVFNGGQGENTEAFF. Written as DNA, the CDR3 is TGTGCCAGCAGTTTATCGGTTTTTAACGGAGGACAGGGCGAGAACACTGAAGCTTTCTTT.

This chain uses TRBV7-6 with TRBJ1-4, with D tentatively TRBD1 (5 bases). In germline, CDR1 is SGHVS, CDR2 FNYEAQ. The CDR3 covers 13 residues. The V and J ends lost 5 bases and 6 bases respectively, with 10 bases between them. The CDR3 DNA reads as TGTGCCAGCAGCAGCAGGGTGGATGAAAAACTGTTTTTT. It is translated as CASSSRVDEKLFF.

The chain uses TRBV7-2 and TRBJ2-2, with D perhaps matching TRBD1 (5 bases). In germline, CDR1 is SGHTA, CDR2 FQGNSA. CDR3 length: 15 amino acids. With 1 base removed from V and 1 base from J, the gap between germline ends came to 7 bases. The chain's CDR3 is CASSLGTWNTGELFF. Written as DNA, the CDR3 is TGTGCCAGCAGCTTAGGGACATGGAACACCGGGGAGCTGTTTTTT.

The V call is TRBV6-5, the J call TRBJ1-4; the match to TRBD1 covers 8 bases. J gave up 7 bases and V 6 bases, and 7 bases lay outside the gene matches. The CDR3 runs to 14 residues. Germline V gene sequence: CDR1 MNHEY, CDR2 SVGAGI. For the CDR3, the DNA is TGTGCCAGCAGATCCGGGACAGGTGGTGAAAAACTGTTTTTT. Translated: CASRSGTGGEKLFF.

The rearrangement links TRBV7-8 to TRBJ1-1, with 8 nucleotides matching TRBD1. The J segment lost 0 bases and the V segment lost 7 bases, leaving 7 bases of the junction unmatched. This CDR3 contains 15 residues. From germline, CDR1 is SGHVS and CDR2 FQNEAQ. The CDR3 is CASKATGVLNTEAFF. DNA for the CDR3: TGTGCCAGCAAGGCGACAGGGGTGCTGAACACTGAAGCTTTCTTT.

This chain connects TRBV6-5 to TRBJ1-2, with 8 bases aligning to TRBD1. The germline CDR1 and CDR2 sequences are MNHEY and SVGAGI. The CDR3 runs 15 residues. V gave up 7 bases and J gave up 0 bases; unmatched junction bases: 7. CDR3 in amino acids: CASKQGVNSNYGYTF. The CDR3 DNA sequence: TGTGCCAGCAAACAGGGGGTCAACTCTAACTATGGCTACACCTTC.

The chain employs TRBV12-5 and TRBJ1-5, with D possibly being TRBD1 (6 bases). With 3 bases removed from V and 3 bases from J, the gap between germline ends came to 12 bases. The germline V gene encodes CDR1 LGHNT and CDR2 FRNRAP. There are 15 residues in the CDR3. The CDR3 spells CASGLGQTLNQPQHF. The CDR3 bases are TGTGCTAGTGGTTTAGGACAGACCCTCAATCAGCCCCAGCATTTT.